A selection of T cell receptor beta chains follows, all from one sample in a study of radiotherapy plus CTLA-4 blockade in lung cancer. Clones were sequenced by immunoSEQ multiplex PCR, and TCRdb holds only the in-frame ones, with some missing. In the table there are over 100,000 clones, more than 75% of which are singletons. Source: peripheral blood, taken from a patient treated with radiotherapy plus ipilimumab. The receptors originated from a human donor with non-small cell lung cancer that progressed on radiotherapy plus ipilimumab. Some clones in this sample may be carry-over from other donors' samples. The CDR3 runs from the conserved cysteine through the conserved F or W. The D gene is left open where the match is weak. Not every row has a clone size; where given, it reads once, few, many or a size class.

j_gene | abundance | v_gene | d_gene | CDR3nt | CDR3aa
TRBJ2-7 | - | TRBV5-6 | - | TGTGCCAGCAGCTTGGCAGGGGATAGCTCCTACGAGCAGTACTTC | CASSLAGDSSYEQYF
TRBJ2-7 | - | TRBV27 | - | TGTGCCAGCAGTCCCGGGACCCAGGATTTCTACGAGCAGTACTTC | CASSPGTQDFYEQYF
TRBJ2-3 | - | TRBV19 | TRBD2 | TGTGCCAGTAAGACTAGCGGGGGCCCCACAGATACGCAGTATTTT | CASKTSGGPTDTQYF
TRBJ2-7 | - | TRBV15 | - | TGTGCCACCAGCAGCGGCTTAGGGTCCTACGAGCAGTACTTC | CATSSGLGSYEQYF
TRBJ2-2 | - | TRBV6-1 | TRBD1 | TGTGCCAGCCTGACAGGGTTCGACACCGGGGAGCTGTTTTTT | CASLTGFDTGELFF
TRBJ2-7 | once | TRBV4-3 | TRBD1 | TGCGCCAGCAGCCATGGGACAGGGAGGGCCTACGAGCAGTACTTC | CASSHGTGRAYEQYF
TRBJ1-2 | - | TRBV7-9 | - | TGTGCCAGCAGCTTAGCAAGGGTAGGGAACTATGGCTACACCTTC | CASSLARVGNYGYTF
TRBJ1-2 | few | TRBV19 | - | TGTGCCAGTAGTAACAGGACTGGCTACACCTTC | CASSNRTGYTF
TRBJ2-1 | few | TRBV10-3 | - | TGTGCCATCAGCACGAGTATGGGGAATGAGCAGTTCTTC | CAISTSMGNEQFF
TRBJ1-2 | - | TRBV18 | TRBD1 | TGTGCCAGCTCACCCTTAGCACCGGGACAGGGGTCTTATGGCTACACCTTC | CASSPLAPGQGSYGYTF
TRBJ1-1 | - | TRBV19 | - | TGTGCCAGTAACCGGGGAGTGAACACTGAAGCTTTCTTT | CASNRGVNTEAFF
TRBJ2-5 | - | TRBV4-2 | TRBD2 | TGTGCCAGCAGCCAAGTTGCGACTAGCGGGGTCCAAGAGACCCAGTACTTC | CASSQVATSGVQETQYF
TRBJ1-5 | - | TRBV5-1 | - | TGCGCCAGCAGCTTGTGGGGGCTGGATCAGCCCCAGCATTTT | CASSLWGLDQPQHF
TRBJ2-3 | - | TRBV5-5 | - | TGTGCCAGCAGCTTGGGTCAGGGTGGCACAGATACGCAGTATTTT | CASSLGQGGTDTQYF
TRBJ2-1 | - | TRBV30 | - | TGTGCCTGGAGCGACAGAGAGCAGTTCTTC | CAWSDREQFF
TRBJ1-3 | - | TRBV6-6 | - | TGTGCCAGCAGTCGACAGGCGTCCTCTGGAAACACCATATATTTT | CASSRQASSGNTIYF
TRBJ1-4 | - | TRBV18 | TRBD1 | TGTGCCAGCTCACCACCGACAGGGTTGAAGTTTTTT | CASSPPTGLKFF
TRBJ1-1 | once | TRBV18 | - | TGTGCCAGCTCACCTCAATTGGGGGAGAACACTGAAGCTTTCTTT | CASSPQLGENTEAFF
TRBJ1-2 | - | TRBV15 | - | TGTGCCACCAGCAGATCTCCGACAGGATTCTATGGCTACACCTTC | CATSRSPTGFYGYTF
TRBJ2-7 | - | TRBV7-3 | - | TGTGCCAGCAGCCGCACTGGGGGCGTCCCCTCCTACGAGCAGTACTTC | CASSRTGGVPSYEQYF
TRBJ2-7 | few | TRBV5-1 | TRBD2 | TGCGCCAGCAGCCCGAGAAGCGGGGCCACTATGAGGGAGCAGTACTTC | CASSPRSGATMREQYF
TRBJ2-7 | - | TRBV5-5 | - | TGTGCCAGCAGCTCCCAGGGGGGGTCCTACGAGCAGTACTTC | CASSSQGGSYEQYF
TRBJ2-3 | once | TRBV9 | - | TGTGCCAGCAGCATAACCACAGGGTTCGGCACAGATACGCAGTATTTT | CASSITTGFGTDTQYF
TRBJ2-3 | - | TRBV7-3 | TRBD1 | TGTGCCAGCAGCCTCCTAGGGGGCGCAGATACGCAGTATTTT | CASSLLGGADTQYF
TRBJ2-1 | - | TRBV5-1 | - | TGCGCCAGCAGCTTGCAGGGGTACAATGAGCAGTTCTTC | CASSLQGYNEQFF
TRBJ1-2 | few | TRBV2 | - | TGTGCCAGCAGGGGGCTGGGCACTACTGGGGGCTACACCTTC | CASRGLGTTGGYTF
TRBJ1-5 | - | TRBV6-5 | - | TGTGCCAGCAGTCTCGACAGGTGGAATCAGCCCCAGCATTTT | CASSLDRWNQPQHF
TRBJ1-2 | - | TRBV14 | - | TGTGCCAGCAGCCAAGATTTAAACAGGGACTATGGCTACACCTTC | CASSQDLNRDYGYTF
TRBJ2-3 | - | TRBV29-1 | - | TGCAGCGCCAGACAGGGAGGGGCAGATACGCAGTATTTT | CSARQGGADTQYF
TRBJ2-3 | - | TRBV6-5 | - | TGTGCCAGCAGTTACGTGCTGGGAATTCGTGTGGATACGCAGTATTTT | CASSYVLGIRVDTQYF
TRBJ1-1 | - | TRBV5-8 | TRBD1 | TGTGCCACCTCTAAGGGGGCGCAGGTCACTGAAGCTTTCTTT | CATSKGAQVTEAFF
TRBJ2-2 | - | TRBV7-6 | - | TGTGCCAGCAAACAGGGTGAAGGCACCGGGGAGCTGTTTTTT | CASKQGEGTGELFF
TRBJ1-4 | - | TRBV18 | - | TGTGCCAGCTCACCCACCAAATTGACTGCAACTAATGAAAAACTGTTTTTT | CASSPTKLTATNEKLFF
TRBJ1-3 | few | TRBV7-2 | - | TGTGCCAGCAGCTTAGGTGGTGGAAACACCATATATTTT | CASSLGGGNTIYF
TRBJ1-4 | - | TRBV14 | - | TGTGCCAGCACCCCCCGAGGGGAGGAAAAACTGTTTTTT | CASTPRGEEKLFF
TRBJ1-2 | - | TRBV2 | - | TGTGCCAGCAGGGGGCTTTTCTATGGCTACACCTTC | CASRGLFYGYTF
TRBJ1-1 | - | TRBV7-8 | TRBD1 | TGTGCCAGCAGCTCTGGACAGGGTCGAAACACTGAAGCTTTCTTT | CASSSGQGRNTEAFF
TRBJ1-3 | - | TRBV21-1 | - | TGTGCCAGCAGCAACACCAGAGATTTCCGAAACACCATATATTTT | CASSNTRDFRNTIYF
TRBJ2-1 | once | TRBV5-1 | TRBD2 | TGCGCCAGCAGCTTGTTGGCTAGCGGGGGGGCCGATGAGCAGTTCTTC | CASSLLASGGADEQFF
TRBJ2-3 | once | TRBV11-3 | TRBD2 | TGTGCCAGCAGCTTTTCAACCGCGGGGGAGTTCACAGATACGCAGTATTTT | CASSFSTAGEFTDTQYF
TRBJ2-2 | once | TRBV19 | - | TGTGCCAGTAGTTTCGCCGCCGGGGAGCTGTTTTTT | CASSFAAGELFF
TRBJ1-4 | - | TRBV6-1 | - | TGTGCCAGCAACGGCAGGAACAATGAAAAACTGTTTTTT | CASNGRNNEKLFF
TRBJ2-7 | - | TRBV4-2 | - | TGTGCCAGCAGCCAAGGGGCATTCATGGAGGGTCTAAACTTC | CASSQGAFMEGLNF
TRBJ2-6 | - | TRBV5-4 | - | TGTGCCAGCAGCCGGAGGGACTCTGGGGCCAACGTCCTGACTTTC | CASSRRDSGANVLTF
TRBJ2-2 | - | TRBV2 | - | TGTGCCAGCAGGGAGACCTCAGGGCCCGGGGAGCTGTTTTTT | CASRETSGPGELFF
TRBJ1-2 | - | TRBV10-2 | - | TGCGCCAGCAGTCGGACAGCAAACTATGGCTACACCTTC | CASSRTANYGYTF
TRBJ1-6 | - | TRBV7-2 | TRBD1 | TGTGCCAGCAGCCAAACGGGACAGGGAAATTCACCCCTCCACTTT | CASSQTGQGNSPLHF
TRBJ1-2 | - | TRBV9 | TRBD1 | TGTGCCAGCAGCGCCCGGGGACAGGGTTATAATTATGGCTACACCTTC | CASSARGQGYNYGYTF